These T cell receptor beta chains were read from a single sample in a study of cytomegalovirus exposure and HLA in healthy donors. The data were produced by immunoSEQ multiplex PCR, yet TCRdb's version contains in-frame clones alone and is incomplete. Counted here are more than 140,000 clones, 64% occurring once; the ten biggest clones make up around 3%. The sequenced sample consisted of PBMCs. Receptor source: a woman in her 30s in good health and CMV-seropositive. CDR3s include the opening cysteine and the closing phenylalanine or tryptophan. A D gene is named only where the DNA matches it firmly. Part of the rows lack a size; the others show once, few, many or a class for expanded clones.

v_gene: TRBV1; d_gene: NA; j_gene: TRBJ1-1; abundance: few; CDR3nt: TGCACCAGCAGCCAAGAATTCATGAGGGTCATAACTTTCTTT; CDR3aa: CTSSQEFMRVITFF
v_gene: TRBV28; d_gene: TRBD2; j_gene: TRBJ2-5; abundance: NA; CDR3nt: TGTGCCAGCAGTTTTAATTGGGGGGGCCAAGAGACCCAGTACTTC; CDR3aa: CASSFNWGGQETQYF
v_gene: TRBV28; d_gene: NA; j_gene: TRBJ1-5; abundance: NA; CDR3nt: TGTGCCAGCAGTTTAAAGGGGGATCTTCAGCCCCAGCATTTT; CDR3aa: CASSLKGDLQPQHF
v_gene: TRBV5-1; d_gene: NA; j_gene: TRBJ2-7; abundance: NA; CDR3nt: TGCGCCAGCAGCTTGTCCGGGACTGCGGGCTCCGAGCAGTACTTC; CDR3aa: CASSLSGTAGSEQYF
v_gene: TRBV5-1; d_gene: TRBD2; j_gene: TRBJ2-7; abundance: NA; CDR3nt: TGCGCCAGCAGCCAGGGCGGGGGGCTGTACGAGCAGTACTTC; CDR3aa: CASSQGGGLYEQYF
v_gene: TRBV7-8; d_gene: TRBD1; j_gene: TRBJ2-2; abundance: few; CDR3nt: TGTGCCAGCAGCCCCGGGACAGGGATGACCGGGGAGCTGTTTTTT; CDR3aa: CASSPGTGMTGELFF
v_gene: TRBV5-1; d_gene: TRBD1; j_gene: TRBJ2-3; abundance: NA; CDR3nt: TGCGCCAGCAACCCAGTTGGGACAGGGGTTGCCCCCACAGATACGCAGTATTTT; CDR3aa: CASNPVGTGVAPTDTQYF
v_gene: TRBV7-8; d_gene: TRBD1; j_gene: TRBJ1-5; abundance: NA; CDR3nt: TGTGCCAGCAGCTTCGGGACAGATAGCAATCAGCCCCAGCATTTT; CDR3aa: CASSFGTDSNQPQHF
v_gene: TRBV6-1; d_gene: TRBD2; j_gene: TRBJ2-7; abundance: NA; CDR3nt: TGTGCCAGTGTCCCAACGGGAGGGCTAGGGGAGCAGTACTTC; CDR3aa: CASVPTGGLGEQYF
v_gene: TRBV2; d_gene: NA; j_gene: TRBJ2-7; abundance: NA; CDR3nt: TGTGCCAGCGGGAGAGCATACGAGCAGTACTTC; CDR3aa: CASGRAYEQYF
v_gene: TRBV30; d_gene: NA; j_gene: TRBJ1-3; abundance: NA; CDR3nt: TGTGCCTGGAGCGCTACGGACAGCGATGGAAACACCATATATTTT; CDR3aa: CAWSATDSDGNTIYF
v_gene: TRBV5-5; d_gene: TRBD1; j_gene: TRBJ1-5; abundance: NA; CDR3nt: TGTGCCAGCAGCGTGGGACAGGGGTTTCAGCCCCAGCATTTT; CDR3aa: CASSVGQGFQPQHF
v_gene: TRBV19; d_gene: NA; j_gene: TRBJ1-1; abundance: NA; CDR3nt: TGTGCCAGTAGTCACGGAGGGAAGAACACTGAAGCTTTCTTT; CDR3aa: CASSHGGKNTEAFF
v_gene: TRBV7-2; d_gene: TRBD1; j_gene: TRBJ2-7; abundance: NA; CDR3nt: TGTGCCAGCAGCTTTAGGGGACAGGGGGCGAACGAGCAGTACTTC; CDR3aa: CASSFRGQGANEQYF
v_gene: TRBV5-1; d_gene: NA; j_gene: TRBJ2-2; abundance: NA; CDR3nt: TGCGCCAGCAGCCCGCCCGGGACAATCAACACCGGGGAGCTGTTTTTT; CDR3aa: CASSPPGTINTGELFF
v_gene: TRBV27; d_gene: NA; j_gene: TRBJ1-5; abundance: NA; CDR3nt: TGTGCCAGCAGTACGGAGGGTTATAGCAATCAGCCCCAGCATTTT; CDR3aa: CASSTEGYSNQPQHF
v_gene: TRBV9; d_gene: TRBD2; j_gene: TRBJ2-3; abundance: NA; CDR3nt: TGTGCCAGCAGCGTAGCTTACCGTCGGGGGGGAAGGCCAGATACGCAGTATTTT; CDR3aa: CASSVAYRRGGRPDTQYF
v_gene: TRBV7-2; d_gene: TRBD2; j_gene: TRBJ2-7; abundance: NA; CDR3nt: TGTGCCAGCAGCTTGGAGGGTGCGAGCGGGAGCGAGCAGTACTTC; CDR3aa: CASSLEGASGSEQYF
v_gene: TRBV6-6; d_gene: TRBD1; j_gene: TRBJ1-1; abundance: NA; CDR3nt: TGTGCCAGCAGCAGGGGGCGACTGGACACTGAAGCTTTCTTT; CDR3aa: CASSRGRLDTEAFF
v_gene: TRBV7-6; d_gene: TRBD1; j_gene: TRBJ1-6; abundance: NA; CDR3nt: TGTGCCAGCAGCTTTTCCCCAGGGGGCGGAAATTCACCCCTCCACTTT; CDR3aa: CASSFSPGGGNSPLHF
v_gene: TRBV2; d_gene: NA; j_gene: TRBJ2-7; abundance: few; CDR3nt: TGTGCCAGCACGACAGGAGACTCCTACGAGCAGTACTTC; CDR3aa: CASTTGDSYEQYF
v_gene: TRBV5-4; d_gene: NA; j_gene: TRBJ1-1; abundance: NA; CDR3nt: TGTGCCAGCAGCTCGCTCCCCCAGGGACTAACTGAAGCTTTCTTT; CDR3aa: CASSSLPQGLTEAFF